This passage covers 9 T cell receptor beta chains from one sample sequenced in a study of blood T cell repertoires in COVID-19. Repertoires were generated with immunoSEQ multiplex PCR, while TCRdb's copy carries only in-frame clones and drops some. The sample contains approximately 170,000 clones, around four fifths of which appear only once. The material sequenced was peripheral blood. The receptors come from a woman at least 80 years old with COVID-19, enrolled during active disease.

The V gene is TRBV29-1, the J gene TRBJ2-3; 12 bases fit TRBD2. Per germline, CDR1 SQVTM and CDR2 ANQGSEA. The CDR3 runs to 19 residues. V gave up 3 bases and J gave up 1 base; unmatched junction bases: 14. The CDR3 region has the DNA TGCAGCGTTGACGGGCTAGCGGGAGGGCTCGGGGAACGCACAGATACGCAGTATTTT. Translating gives CSVDGLAGGLGERTDTQYF.

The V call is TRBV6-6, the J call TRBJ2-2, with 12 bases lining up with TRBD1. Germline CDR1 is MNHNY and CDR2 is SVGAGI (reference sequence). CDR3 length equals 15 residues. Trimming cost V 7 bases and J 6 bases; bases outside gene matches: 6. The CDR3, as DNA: TGTGCCAGCAACTTCGGGACAGGGGGCTCCGGGGAGCTGTTTTTT. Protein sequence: CASNFGTGGSGELFF.

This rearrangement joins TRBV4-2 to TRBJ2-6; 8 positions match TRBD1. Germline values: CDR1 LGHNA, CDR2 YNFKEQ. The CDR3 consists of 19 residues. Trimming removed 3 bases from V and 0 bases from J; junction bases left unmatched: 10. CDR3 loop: CASSHNDRGDLSGANVLTF. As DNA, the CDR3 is TGTGCCAGCAGCCATAACGACAGGGGAGATCTCTCTGGGGCCAACGTCCTGACTTTC.

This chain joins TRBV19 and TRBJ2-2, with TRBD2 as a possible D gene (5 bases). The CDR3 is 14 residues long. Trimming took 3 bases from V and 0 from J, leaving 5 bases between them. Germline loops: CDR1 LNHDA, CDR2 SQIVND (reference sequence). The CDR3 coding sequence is TGTGCCAGTAGTATCGGGGCGAACACCGGGGAGCTGTTTTTT. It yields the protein CASSIGANTGELFF.

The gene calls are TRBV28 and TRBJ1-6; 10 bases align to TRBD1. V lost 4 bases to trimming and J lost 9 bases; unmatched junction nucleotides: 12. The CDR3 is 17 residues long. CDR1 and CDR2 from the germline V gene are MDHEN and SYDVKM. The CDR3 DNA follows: TGTGCCAGCAGTTGGGGGGCGACAGGGGGCGCAGGTTCACCCCTCCACTTT. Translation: CASSWGATGGAGSPLHF.

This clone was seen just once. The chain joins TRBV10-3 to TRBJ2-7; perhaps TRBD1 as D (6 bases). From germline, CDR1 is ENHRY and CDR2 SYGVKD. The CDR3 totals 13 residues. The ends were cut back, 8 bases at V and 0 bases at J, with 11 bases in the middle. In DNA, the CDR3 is TGTGCCATCGAGGGGGAAAGCTCCTACGAGCAGTACTTC. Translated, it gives CAIEGESSYEQYF.

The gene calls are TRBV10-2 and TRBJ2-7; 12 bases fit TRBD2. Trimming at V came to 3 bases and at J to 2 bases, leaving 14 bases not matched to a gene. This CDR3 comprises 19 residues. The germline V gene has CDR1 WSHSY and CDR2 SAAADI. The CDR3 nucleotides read TGCGCCAGCAGTGATCCGACTAGCGGGAGTAGAATATCCACCTACGAGCAGTACTTC. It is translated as CASSDPTSGSRISTYEQYF.

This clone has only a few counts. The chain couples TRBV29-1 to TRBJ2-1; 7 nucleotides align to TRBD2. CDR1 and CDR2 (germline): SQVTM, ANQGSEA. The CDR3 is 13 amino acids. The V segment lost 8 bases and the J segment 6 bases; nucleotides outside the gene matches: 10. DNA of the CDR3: TGCAGCCACCAGCGGGAAAGTGCCAATGAGCAGTTCTTC. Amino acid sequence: CSHQRESANEQFF.

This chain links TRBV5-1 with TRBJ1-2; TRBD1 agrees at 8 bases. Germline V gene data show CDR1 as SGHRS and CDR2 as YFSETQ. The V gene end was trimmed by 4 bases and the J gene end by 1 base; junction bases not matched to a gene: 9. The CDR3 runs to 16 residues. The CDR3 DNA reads TGCGCCAGCAGCAACCCGGGACAGGCCCTTAACTATGGCTACACCTTC. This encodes CASSNPGQALNYGYTF.